The sequence of this T cell receptor (beta chain) was determined in a study of blood T cell repertoires in COVID-19. Whole-study context: T cells, B-cell-depleted T cells, or PBMCs supplied cDNA or gDNA.

Using immunoSEQ multiplex PCR, the repertoire was profiled, and TCRdb retains in-frame clones only, with some absent. The sample lists a few hundred thousand clones, 89% seen once, with around 10% in the top ten. The CDR3 covers 16 residues. Germline V lookup: CDR1 SGHKS, CDR2 YYEKEE (reference sequence). V shed 4 bases, J shed 3 bases, and the junction held 9 bases outside the gene matches. The sequence came from a woman aged 25 to 39 with COVID-19, enrolled during active disease. Sequences were obtained from peripheral blood. V gene TRBV5-5 combines with J gene TRBJ1-4, with 7 bases lining up with TRBD1. The CDR3 DNA sequence: TGTGCCAGCAGCCAAGGACAGGCCCTAGCTAATGAAAAACTGTTTTTT. Translating gives CASSQGQALANEKLFF.